Below, 19 T cell receptor beta chains from the same sample are listed, as sequenced in a study of blood T cell repertoires in COVID-19. Profiled with immunoSEQ multiplex PCR; TCRdb holds only in-frame clones, not every one. The sample lists under 250,000 clones, around 83% occurring once. What was sequenced was peripheral blood. Every receptor here comes from a woman in her fifties or sixties with acute or convalescent COVID-19.

V and J are TRBV27 and TRBJ2-1; a possible D gene is TRBD2 (5 bases). From germline, CDR1 is MNHEY and CDR2 SMNVEV (reference sequence). Trimming cost V 5 bases and J 4 bases, with 18 bases left between them. The CDR3 has 16 amino acids. CDR3 sequence reads: CASSTSRGGAYNEQFF. The CDR3 DNA follows: TGTGCCAGCAGTACCTCACGGGGTGGAGCATACAATGAGCAGTTCTTC.

The rearrangement uses TRBV27 and TRBJ2-1; maybe TRBD2 (6 bases). The CDR3 is 16 residues long. Germline loops: CDR1 MNHEY, CDR2 SMNVEV (reference sequence). Trimming took off 3 bases at V and 4 bases at J, with 16 bases between the two ends. The CDR3 sequence is CASSFSSGLGYNEQFF. The CDR3 region has the DNA TGTGCCAGCAGTTTTTCCAGCGGGCTAGGATACAATGAGCAGTTCTTC.

This chain connects TRBV29-1 to TRBJ2-3, with 8 nucleotides matching TRBD1. V gave up 3 bases and J gave up 2 bases; unmatched junction bases: 4. In germline, CDR1 is SQVTM, CDR2 ANQGSEA. CDR3 length equals 14 residues. The CDR3 DNA reads TGCAGCGTTGACGGACAGGGATCCACAGATACGCAGTATTTT. Residues: CSVDGQGSTDTQYF.

V is TRBV3-1 (or the pseudogene TRBV3-2) and J is TRBJ1-2; D gene ambiguous. Germline V gene data show CDR1 as LGHDT and CDR2 as YNNKEL (reference sequence). V was cut by 2 bases and J by 6 bases, with 16 bases left in between. This CDR3 has 15 amino acids. The CDR3 loop is CASSQKYSSINGYTF. The CDR3 bases are TGTGCCAGCAGCCAAAAGTACAGTTCGATCAATGGCTACACCTTC.

The table lists this clone with a count of one. The chain has TRBV27 and TRBJ1-2, with a possible D match to TRBD1 (6 bases). Trimming left V 4 bases short and J 8 bases short, with 20 bases between. The CDR3 sequence is 15 residues long. Looked up from germline, CDR1 is MNHEY and CDR2 is SMNVEV (reference sequence). The CDR3 coding sequence is TGTGCCAGCAGTTCCACAGGGAGAGGTAGGGAGGGCTACACCTTC. Amino acids: CASSSTGRGREGYTF.

V is TRBV29-1 and J is TRBJ1-2; possibly TRBD1 for D (6 bases). Germline values: CDR1 SQVTM, CDR2 ANQGSEA. The CDR3 runs to 16 residues. Trimming pared 2 bases from V and 0 bases from J, leaving 16 bases between. CDR3 loop: CSVESTDRSTNYGYTF. The CDR3 coding sequence is TGCAGCGTTGAATCAACGGACAGATCCACTAACTATGGCTACACCTTC.

The J gene is TRBJ1-2, the V gene TRBV28, with D uncertain. CDR1 MDHEN and CDR2 SYDVKM come from the germline V gene. The ends were cut back, 3 bases at V and 0 bases at J, with 8 bases in the middle. The CDR3 covers 14 residues. CDR3 nucleotides: TGTGCCAGCAGTTTTTGGCAGGCTAACTATGGCTACACCTTC. This encodes CASSFWQANYGYTF.

The chain uses TRBV18 and TRBJ2-7, with 7 positions matching TRBD2. CDR1 KGHSH and CDR2 LQKENI come from the germline V gene. With V trimmed by 4 bases and J by 0 bases, 6 bases remained unmatched. This CDR3 spans 15 amino acids. Here the CDR3 DNA reads TGTGCCAGCTCACGTCGGGAGGTTAGCTCCTACGAGCAGTACTTC. Its translation is CASSRREVSSYEQYF. Full variable domain (remainder filled in from reference TRBV18 and TRBJ2-7): NAGVMQNPRHLVRRRGQEARLRCSPMKGHSHVYWYRQLPEEGLKFMVYLQKENIIDESGMPKERFSAEFPKEGPSILRIQQVVRGDSAAYFCASSRREVSSYEQYFGPGTRLTVT.

The genes are TRBV19 and TRBJ1-3; the match to TRBD1 covers 10 bases. Germline trimming cut 6 bases from V and 0 bases from J; bases unmatched to any gene: 5. Germline V lookup: CDR1 LNHDA, CDR2 SQIVND (reference sequence). This CDR3 contains 16 residues. CDR3 bases: TGTGCCAGTAGACCGGGACAGGGGTTCTCTGGAAACACCATATATTTT. This codes for CASRPGQGFSGNTIYF.

The chain employs TRBV5-6 and TRBJ1-3, with 7 bases fitting TRBD1. V dropped 6 bases and J dropped 2; count of bases not matched to a gene: 17. Germline V lookup: CDR1 SGHDT, CDR2 YYEEEE. The CDR3 has 18 residues. CDR3 nucleotide sequence: TGTGCCAGCACCGGAAGTGGACAGGCCTTAAAAACTGGAAACACCATATATTTT. This sequence encodes CASTGSGQALKTGNTIYF.

V and J are TRBV28 and TRBJ2-7, with 7 bases lining up with TRBD1. The J segment lost 4 bases and the V segment lost 8 bases, leaving 11 bases of the junction unmatched. CDR1 is MDHEN and CDR2 is SYDVKM in the germline V gene. The CDR3 extends over 14 amino acids. CDR3 protein: CASRSEGAGYEQYF. The CDR3 DNA sequence: TGTGCCAGCCGGTCAGAGGGGGCCGGATACGAGCAGTACTTC. The whole variable domain, filled in from reference TRBV28 and TRBJ2-7, reads DVKVTQSSRYLVKRTGEKVFLECVQDMDHENMFWYRQDPGLGLRLIYFSYDVKMKEKGDIPEGYSVSREKKERFSLILESASTNQTSMYLCASRSEGAGYEQYFGPGTRLTVT.

The CDR3 nucleotides are TGTGCCAGCAGTTACGTGGCCACAAACTATGGCTACACCTTC. This translates into CASSYVATNYGYTF. This chain joins TRBV6-6 and TRBJ1-2; no firm D call. The CDR3 extends over 14 amino acids. Trimming removed 2 bases from V and 2 bases from J, with 9 bases in between. The V gene's germline CDR1 is MNHNY and CDR2 SVGAGI (reference sequence).

The V gene is TRBV19, the J gene TRBJ2-3; D gene unclear. V lost 5 bases, J lost 0 bases, and 15 bases lay in between. This CDR3 has 16 amino acids. Germline lookup yields CDR1 LNHDA and CDR2 SQIVND (reference sequence). CDR3 nucleotide sequence: TGTGCCAGTAGTGCCCGCCAGGCACCTAGCACAGATACGCAGTATTTT. As protein: CASSARQAPSTDTQYF.

This sequence joins TRBV25-1 and TRBJ2-7; a possible D gene is TRBD2 (5 bases). This CDR3 comprises 13 residues. The V gene's germline CDR1 is MGHDK and CDR2 SYGVNS. Trimming stripped 6 bases from V and 3 bases from J, with 12 bases between. CDR3 residues: CASSFSASYEQYF. The CDR3 DNA follows: TGTGCCAGCAGCTTTAGCGCGAGCTACGAGCAGTACTTC.

The chain employs TRBV18 and TRBJ1-3; TRBD1 agrees at 9 bases. Germline CDR1 and CDR2: KGHSH and LQKENI. The CDR3 has 18 amino acids. V lost 4 bases to trimming and J lost 1 base; unmatched junction nucleotides: 11. The CDR3 nucleotides read TGTGCCAGCTCACTATGGCGGGACAGGGCAGAATCTGGAAACACCATATATTTT. Residues: CASSLWRDRAESGNTIYF.

Concerning this clone itself: A much bigger clone sits one base away, suggesting this may be a read error. Distinct nucleotide sequences in the sample also encode this CDR3. This chain uses TRBV5-1 with TRBJ1-1; 7 nucleotides agree with TRBD1. Germline CDR1 is SGHRS and CDR2 is YFSETQ. This CDR3 is 14 amino acids long. For the CDR3, the DNA is TGCGCCAGCAGCTTGGCCCTAGGGGGCACTGAAGCTTTTTTT. Translated, it gives CASSLALGGTEAFF. Full variable domain (rest looked up from reference TRBV5-1 and TRBJ1-1): KAGVTQTPRYLIKTRGQQVTLSCSPISGHRSVSWYQQTPGQGLQFLFEYFSETQRNKGNFPGRFSGRQFSNSRSEMNVSTLELGDSALYLCASSLALGGTEAFFGQGTRLTVV.

The CDR3 here is CASSVRGDPNEQFF. As DNA, the CDR3 is TGTGCCAGCAGTGTCAGGGGGGACCCGAATGAGCAGTTCTTC. The chain combines TRBV6-4 with TRBJ2-1, with D maybe TRBD1 (7 bases). Germline V CDR1 and CDR2: MRHNA, SNTAGT. Trimming removed 4 bases at V and 7 bases at J, with 14 bases between. The CDR3 totals 14 residues.

The CDR3 reads CASSLDSRIETSYEQYF. CDR3 coding DNA: TGTGCCAGTAGTCTGGACAGTAGAATAGAAACCTCCTACGAGCAGTACTTC. This rearrangement joins TRBV19 to TRBJ2-7; maybe TRBD1 (6 bases). This CDR3 is built from 17 residues. V dropped 5 bases and J dropped 0 bases, with 20 bases sitting between them. Germline CDR1 and CDR2: LNHDA and SQIVND (reference sequence). Complete variable domain (other parts from reference TRBV19 and TRBJ2-7): DGGITQSPKYLFRKEGQNVTLSCEQNLNHDAMYWYRQDPGQGLRLIYYSQIVNDFQKGDIAEGYSVSREKKESFPLTVTSAQKNPTAFYLCASSLDSRIETSYEQYFGPGTRLTVT.

The chain links TRBV20-1 to TRBJ2-1; maybe TRBD2 (6 bases). The CDR3 length is 10 residues. V shed 3 bases and J shed 15 bases, with 12 bases lying between them. Germline CDR1 and CDR2: DFQATT and SNEGSKA (reference sequence). The CDR3 coding sequence is TGCAGTGCTAGTCCTAGCGTGGCGTTCTTC. This encodes CSASPSVAFF.